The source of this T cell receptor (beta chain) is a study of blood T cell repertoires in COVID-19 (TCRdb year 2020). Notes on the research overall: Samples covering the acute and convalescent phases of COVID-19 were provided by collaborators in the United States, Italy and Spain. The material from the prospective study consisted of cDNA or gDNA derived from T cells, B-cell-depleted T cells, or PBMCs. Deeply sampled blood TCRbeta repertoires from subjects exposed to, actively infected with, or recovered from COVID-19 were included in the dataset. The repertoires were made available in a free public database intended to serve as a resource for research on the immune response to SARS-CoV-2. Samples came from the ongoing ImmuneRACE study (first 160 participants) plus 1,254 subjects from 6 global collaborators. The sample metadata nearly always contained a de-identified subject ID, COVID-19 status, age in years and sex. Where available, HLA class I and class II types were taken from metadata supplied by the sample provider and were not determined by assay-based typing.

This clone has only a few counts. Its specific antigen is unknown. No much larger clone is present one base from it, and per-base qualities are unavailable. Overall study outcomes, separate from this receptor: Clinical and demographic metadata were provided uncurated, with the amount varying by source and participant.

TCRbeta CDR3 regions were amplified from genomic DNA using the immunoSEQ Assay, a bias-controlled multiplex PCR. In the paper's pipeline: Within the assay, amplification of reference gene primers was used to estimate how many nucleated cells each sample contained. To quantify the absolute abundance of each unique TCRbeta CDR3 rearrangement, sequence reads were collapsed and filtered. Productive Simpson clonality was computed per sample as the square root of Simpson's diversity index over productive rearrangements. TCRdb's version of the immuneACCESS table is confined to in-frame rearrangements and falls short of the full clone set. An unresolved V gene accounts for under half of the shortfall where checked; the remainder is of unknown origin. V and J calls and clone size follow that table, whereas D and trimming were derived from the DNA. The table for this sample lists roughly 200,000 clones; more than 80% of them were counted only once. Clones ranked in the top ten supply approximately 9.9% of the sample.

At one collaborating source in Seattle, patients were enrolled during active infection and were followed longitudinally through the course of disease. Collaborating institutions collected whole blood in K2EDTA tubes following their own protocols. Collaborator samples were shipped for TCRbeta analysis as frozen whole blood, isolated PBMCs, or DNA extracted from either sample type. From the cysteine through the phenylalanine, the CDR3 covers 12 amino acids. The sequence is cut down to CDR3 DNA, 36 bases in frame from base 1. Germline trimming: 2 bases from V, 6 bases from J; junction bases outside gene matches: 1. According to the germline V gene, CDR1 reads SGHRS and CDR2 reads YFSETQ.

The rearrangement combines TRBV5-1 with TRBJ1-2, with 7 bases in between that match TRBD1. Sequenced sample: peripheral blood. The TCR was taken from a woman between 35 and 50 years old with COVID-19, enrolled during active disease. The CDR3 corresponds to CASSFQGDGYTF. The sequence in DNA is TGCGCCAGCAGCTTTCAGGGGGATGGCTACACCTTC.